The 2 T cell receptor beta chains given below trace back to one sample, sequenced in a study of T cell repertoires in cytomegalovirus infection. Their antigens remain unidentified. TCRdb passed the reads through MiXCR, listing each CDR3 protein once. The data contain under 850,000 distinct CDR3 sequences, roughly 30% of them singletons. Specimen: cultured PBMCs, collected from culture after CMV antigen stimulation. All receptors derive from a human donor in good health (CMV status not recorded). Some clones in this sample may be carry-over from other donors' samples.

The rearrangement uses TRBV7-8 and TRBJ2-7; D possibly corresponds to TRBD1 (5 bases). This CDR3 comprises 13 residues. Germline assignment: CDR1 SGHVS and CDR2 FQNEAQ. V was clipped by 5 bases and J by 2 bases, with 10 bases between them. CDR3 protein: CASSLATAYEQYF. The CDR3, as DNA: TGTGCCAGCAGCCTTGCGACAGCCTACGAGCAGTACTTC.

The chain carries TRBV12-3 or TRBV12-4 and TRBJ1-1; the D gene is possibly TRBD1 (5 bases). Trimming removed 4 bases at V and 4 bases at J, with 10 bases between. This CDR3 has 13 residues. CDR3 DNA sequence: TGTGCCAGCAGTTCCCGCAGGGTCACTGAAGCTTTCTTT. Protein product: CASSSRRVTEAFF.